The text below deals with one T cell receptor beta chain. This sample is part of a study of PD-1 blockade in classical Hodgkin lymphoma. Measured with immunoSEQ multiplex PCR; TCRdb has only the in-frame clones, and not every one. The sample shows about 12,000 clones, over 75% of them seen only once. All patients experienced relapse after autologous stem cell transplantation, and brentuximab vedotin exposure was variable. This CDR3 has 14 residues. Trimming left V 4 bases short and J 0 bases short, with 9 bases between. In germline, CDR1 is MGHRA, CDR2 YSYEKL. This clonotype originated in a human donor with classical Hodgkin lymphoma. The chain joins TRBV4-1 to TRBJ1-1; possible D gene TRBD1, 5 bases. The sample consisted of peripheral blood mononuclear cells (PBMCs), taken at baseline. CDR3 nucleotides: TGCGCCAGCAGCCGGGGACCAATGAACACTGAAGCTTTCTTT. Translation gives CASSRGPMNTEAFF.